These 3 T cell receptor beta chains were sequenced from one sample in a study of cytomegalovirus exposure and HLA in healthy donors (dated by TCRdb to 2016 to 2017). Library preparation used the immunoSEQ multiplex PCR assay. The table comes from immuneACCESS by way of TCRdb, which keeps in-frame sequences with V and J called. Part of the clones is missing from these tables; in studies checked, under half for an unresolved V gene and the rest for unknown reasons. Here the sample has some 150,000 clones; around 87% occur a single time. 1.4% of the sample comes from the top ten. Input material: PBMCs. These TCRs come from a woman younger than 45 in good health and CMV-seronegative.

The CDR3 protein is CASSYDRNSNQPQHF. The CDR3 DNA reads as TGTGCCAGCAGTTACGACAGGAATAGCAATCAGCCCCAGCATTTT. The V and J genes are TRBV6-5 and TRBJ1-5; possibly TRBD1 for D (6 bases). The germline V gene encodes CDR1 MNHEY and CDR2 SVGAGI. This CDR3 has 15 residues. Trimming pared 2 bases from V and 0 bases from J, leaving 8 bases between.

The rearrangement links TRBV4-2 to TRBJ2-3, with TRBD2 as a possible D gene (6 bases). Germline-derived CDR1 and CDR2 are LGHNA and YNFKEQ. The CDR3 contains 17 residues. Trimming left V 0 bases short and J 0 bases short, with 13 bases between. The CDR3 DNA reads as TGTGCCAGCAGCCAAGATGGCGGTAGCGGTAGCACAGATACGCAGTATTTT. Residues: CASSQDGGSGSTDTQYF.

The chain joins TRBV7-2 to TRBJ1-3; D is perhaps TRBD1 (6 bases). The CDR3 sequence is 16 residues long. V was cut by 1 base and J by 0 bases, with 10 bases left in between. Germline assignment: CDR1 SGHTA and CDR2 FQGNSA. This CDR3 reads CASSLGLQGSGNTIYF. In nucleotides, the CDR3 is TGTGCCAGCAGCTTAGGTTTACAGGGCTCTGGAAACACCATATATTTT.